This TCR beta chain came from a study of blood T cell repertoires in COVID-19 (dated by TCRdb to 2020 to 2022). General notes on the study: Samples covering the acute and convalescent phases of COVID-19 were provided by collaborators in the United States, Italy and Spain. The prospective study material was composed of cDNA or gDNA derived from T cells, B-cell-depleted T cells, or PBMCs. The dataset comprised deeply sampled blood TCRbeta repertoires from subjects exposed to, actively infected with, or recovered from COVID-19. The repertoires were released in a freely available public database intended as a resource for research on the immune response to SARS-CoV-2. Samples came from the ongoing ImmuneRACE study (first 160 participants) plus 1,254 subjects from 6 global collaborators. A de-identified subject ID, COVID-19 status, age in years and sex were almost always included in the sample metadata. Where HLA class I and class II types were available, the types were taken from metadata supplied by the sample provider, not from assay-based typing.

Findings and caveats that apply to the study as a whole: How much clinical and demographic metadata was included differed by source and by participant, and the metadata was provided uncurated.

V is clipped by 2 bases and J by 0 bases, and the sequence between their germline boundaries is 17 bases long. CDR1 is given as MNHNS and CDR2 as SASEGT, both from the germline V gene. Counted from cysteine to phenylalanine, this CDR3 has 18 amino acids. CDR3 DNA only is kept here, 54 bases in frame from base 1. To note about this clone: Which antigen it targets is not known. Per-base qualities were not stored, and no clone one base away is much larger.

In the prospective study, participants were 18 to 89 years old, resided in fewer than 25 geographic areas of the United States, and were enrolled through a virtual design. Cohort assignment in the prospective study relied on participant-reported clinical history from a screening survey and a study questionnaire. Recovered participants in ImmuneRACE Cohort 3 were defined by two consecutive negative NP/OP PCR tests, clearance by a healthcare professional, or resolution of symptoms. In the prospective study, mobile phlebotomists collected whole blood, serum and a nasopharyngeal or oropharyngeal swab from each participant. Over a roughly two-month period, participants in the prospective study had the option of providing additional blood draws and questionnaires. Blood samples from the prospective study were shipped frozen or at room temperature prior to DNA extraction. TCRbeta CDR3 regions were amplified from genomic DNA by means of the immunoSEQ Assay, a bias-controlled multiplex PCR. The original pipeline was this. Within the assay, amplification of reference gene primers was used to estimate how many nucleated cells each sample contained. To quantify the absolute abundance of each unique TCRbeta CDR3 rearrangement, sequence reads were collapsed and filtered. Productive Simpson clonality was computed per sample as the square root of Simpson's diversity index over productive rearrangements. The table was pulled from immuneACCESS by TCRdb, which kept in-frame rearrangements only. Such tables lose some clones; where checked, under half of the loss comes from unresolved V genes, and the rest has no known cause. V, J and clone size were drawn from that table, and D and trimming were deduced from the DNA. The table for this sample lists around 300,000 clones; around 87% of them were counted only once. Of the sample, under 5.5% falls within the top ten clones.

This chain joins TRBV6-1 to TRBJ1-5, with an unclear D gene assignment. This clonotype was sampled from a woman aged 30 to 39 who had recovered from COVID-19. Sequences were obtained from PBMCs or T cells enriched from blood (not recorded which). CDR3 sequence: CASSESGIFLYSNQPQHF. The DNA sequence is TGTGCCAGCAGTGAAAGCGGCATTTTCTTGTATAGCAATCAGCCCCAGCATTTT.